This record concerns one TCR beta chain sequence. Clones were read by immunoSEQ multiplex PCR, and TCRdb kept only the in-frame ones, dropping some. The sample has 200,000 to 250,000 clones; about 87% are singletons. Recruits, aged roughly 18 to 95 years, lived in 24 US areas. In Cohort 3, a recovered donor had either two negative PCRs, clearance, or symptom resolution. CDR3 length: 15 amino acids. Germline V gene lookup returns CDR1 LGHNA and CDR2 YSLEER. Trimming left V 0 bases short and J 2 bases short, with 10 bases between. The sample originates from a study of blood T cell repertoires in COVID-19. Study-wide context: Samples of COVID-19 (acute and convalescent) were obtained from the United States, Italy and Spain. Nucleic acid was either cDNA or gDNA, and it came from T cells, B-cell-depleted T cells, or PBMCs.

The V and J genes are TRBV4-3 and TRBJ1-1; D call uncertain. What was sequenced was PBMCs or T cells enriched from blood (not recorded which). The source is a woman aged 30 to 39 who had recovered from COVID-19. The chain's CDR3 is CASSQDYSTNTEAFF. The CDR3, as DNA: TGCGCCAGCAGCCAAGATTACAGTACTAACACTGAAGCTTTCTTT.